Below, 4 T cell receptor beta chains from the same sample are listed, as sequenced in a study of CD8+ T cells in alopecia areata. Extraction of RNA preceded its reverse transcription into cDNA, which served as the sequencing template. Generated by immunoSEQ multiplex PCR, the TCRdb table keeps only in-frame clones and is missing some. The sample includes around 35,000 clones, nearly 55% of them seen just once. Several patients' CD4+ populations were sorted into CD25+CD127- cells. Sequencing was performed on CD4+ Tregs sorted from blood. The origin of the receptors is a human donor with alopecia areata.

CDR3 nucleotide sequence: TGCGCCAGCAGCTTGGCCGAGACCCCATCGGGGCAGTTCTTC. Amino acid sequence: CASSLAETPSGQFF. V usage is TRBV5-1 and J usage is TRBJ2-1; D gene unclear. With 0 bases removed from V and 12 bases from J, the gap between germline ends came to 16 bases. This CDR3 comprises 14 residues. CDR1 and CDR2 from the germline V gene are SGHRS and YFSETQ.

This chain links TRBV5-4 with TRBJ2-7, with 7 bases identical to TRBD1. V lost 4 bases, J lost 2 bases, and 6 bases stayed unmatched. CDR1 is SGHNT, CDR2 YYREEE, per germline (reference sequence). The CDR3 length is 14 residues. CDR3 nucleotides: TGTGCCAGCAGCCCCGACAGGGAAACCTACGAGCAGTACTTC. As protein: CASSPDRETYEQYF.

V gene TRBV5-1 combines with J gene TRBJ2-3, with D unresolved. This CDR3 contains 14 residues. Germline CDR1 reads SGHRS; CDR2 reads YFSETQ. Trimming cost V 5 bases and J 0 bases, with 10 bases left between them. The CDR3 sequence: CASRPVGSTDTQYF. CDR3 nucleotides: TGCGCCAGCAGACCCGTGGGGAGCACAGATACGCAGTATTTT.

The genes are TRBV5-1 and TRBJ1-5; TRBD1 is a possible D gene (6 bases). The CDR3 length is 15 residues. Deletions cut 0 bases from V and 3 bases from J, with 10 bases between. The germline V gene has CDR1 SGHRS and CDR2 YFSETQ. The CDR3 here is CASSLVDSFNQPQHF. The CDR3 nucleotides are TGCGCCAGCAGCTTGGTGGACAGTTTCAATCAGCCCCAGCATTTT.